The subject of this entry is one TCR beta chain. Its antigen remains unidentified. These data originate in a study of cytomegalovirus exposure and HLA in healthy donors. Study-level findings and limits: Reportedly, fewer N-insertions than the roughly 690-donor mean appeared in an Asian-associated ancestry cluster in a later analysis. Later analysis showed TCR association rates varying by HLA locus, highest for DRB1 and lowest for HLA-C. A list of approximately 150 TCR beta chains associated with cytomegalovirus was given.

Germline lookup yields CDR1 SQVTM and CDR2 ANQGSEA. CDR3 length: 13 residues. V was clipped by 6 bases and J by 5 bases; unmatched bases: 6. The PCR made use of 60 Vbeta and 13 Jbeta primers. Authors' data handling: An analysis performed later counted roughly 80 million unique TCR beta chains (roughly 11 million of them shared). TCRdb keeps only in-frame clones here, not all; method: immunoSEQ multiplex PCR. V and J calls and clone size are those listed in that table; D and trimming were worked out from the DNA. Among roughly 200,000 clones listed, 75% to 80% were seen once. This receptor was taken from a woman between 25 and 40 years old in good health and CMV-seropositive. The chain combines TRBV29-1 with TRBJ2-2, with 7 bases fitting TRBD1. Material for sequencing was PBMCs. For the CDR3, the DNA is TGCAGCGTGAGGACAGGAACTACCGGGGAGCTGTTTTTT. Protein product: CSVRTGTTGELFF.